This paragraph covers one TCR beta chain sequence. Sequencing used immunoSEQ multiplex PCR; TCRdb keeps in-frame clones, though not all of them. In the table there are 200,000 or so clones, approximately 90% of which are singletons. This CDR3 spans 16 amino acids. J gave up 5 bases and V 4 bases, and 9 bases lay outside the gene matches. CDR1 and CDR2 (germline): LGHNA, YNFKEQ. The sample originates from a study of blood T cell repertoires in COVID-19. Study overall: The analysed material was cDNA or gDNA that came from T cells, B-cell-depleted T cells, or PBMCs.

The chain recombines TRBV4-2 with TRBJ2-2; TRBD2 matches 8 bases. This TCR was sampled from a woman aged 40-49 years who had recovered from COVID-19. The sequencing sample was made of peripheral blood. CDR3 sequence: CASSLGLATGTGELFF. CDR3 DNA: TGTGCCAGCAGCCTTGGACTAGCCACGGGGACCGGGGAGCTGTTTTTT.